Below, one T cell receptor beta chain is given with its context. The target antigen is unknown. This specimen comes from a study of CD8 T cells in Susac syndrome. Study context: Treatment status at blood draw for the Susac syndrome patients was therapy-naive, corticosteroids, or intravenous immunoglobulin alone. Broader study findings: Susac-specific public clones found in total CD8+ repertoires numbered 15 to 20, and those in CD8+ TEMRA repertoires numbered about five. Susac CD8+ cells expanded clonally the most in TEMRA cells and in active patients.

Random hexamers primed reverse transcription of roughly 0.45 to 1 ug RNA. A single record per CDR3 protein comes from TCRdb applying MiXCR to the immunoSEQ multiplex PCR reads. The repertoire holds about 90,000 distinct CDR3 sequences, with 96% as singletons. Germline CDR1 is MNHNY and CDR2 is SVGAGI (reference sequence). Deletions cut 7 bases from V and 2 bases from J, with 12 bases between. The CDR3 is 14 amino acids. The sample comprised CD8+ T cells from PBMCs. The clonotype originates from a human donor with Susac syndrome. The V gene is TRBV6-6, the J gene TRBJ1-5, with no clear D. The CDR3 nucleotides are TGTGCCAGCACCATCATCCAGGGCAATCAGCCCCAGCATTTT. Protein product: CASTIIQGNQPQHF.